This record covers a single TCR beta chain. Using the 5' RACE reads, TCRdb records one entry per CDR3 protein without DNA. This repertoire includes about 380,000 distinct CDR3 sequences. The CDR3 contains 17 residues. Germline assignment: CDR1 SNHLY and CDR2 FYNNEI. The data are from a study of T cells expressing NK-cell markers. The clonotype originates from a man aged 18 to 70 in good health. The sequencing input was blood T cells: a sorted CD56 or NKG2C T cell subset, CD4+ or CD8+ T cells, or bulk PBMC T cells (not recorded which). J is TRBJ1-4 and V is TRBV2; checking the TCRdb D call of TRBD1 is not possible without DNA. The CDR3 sequence is CASSETGTPRANEKLFF.